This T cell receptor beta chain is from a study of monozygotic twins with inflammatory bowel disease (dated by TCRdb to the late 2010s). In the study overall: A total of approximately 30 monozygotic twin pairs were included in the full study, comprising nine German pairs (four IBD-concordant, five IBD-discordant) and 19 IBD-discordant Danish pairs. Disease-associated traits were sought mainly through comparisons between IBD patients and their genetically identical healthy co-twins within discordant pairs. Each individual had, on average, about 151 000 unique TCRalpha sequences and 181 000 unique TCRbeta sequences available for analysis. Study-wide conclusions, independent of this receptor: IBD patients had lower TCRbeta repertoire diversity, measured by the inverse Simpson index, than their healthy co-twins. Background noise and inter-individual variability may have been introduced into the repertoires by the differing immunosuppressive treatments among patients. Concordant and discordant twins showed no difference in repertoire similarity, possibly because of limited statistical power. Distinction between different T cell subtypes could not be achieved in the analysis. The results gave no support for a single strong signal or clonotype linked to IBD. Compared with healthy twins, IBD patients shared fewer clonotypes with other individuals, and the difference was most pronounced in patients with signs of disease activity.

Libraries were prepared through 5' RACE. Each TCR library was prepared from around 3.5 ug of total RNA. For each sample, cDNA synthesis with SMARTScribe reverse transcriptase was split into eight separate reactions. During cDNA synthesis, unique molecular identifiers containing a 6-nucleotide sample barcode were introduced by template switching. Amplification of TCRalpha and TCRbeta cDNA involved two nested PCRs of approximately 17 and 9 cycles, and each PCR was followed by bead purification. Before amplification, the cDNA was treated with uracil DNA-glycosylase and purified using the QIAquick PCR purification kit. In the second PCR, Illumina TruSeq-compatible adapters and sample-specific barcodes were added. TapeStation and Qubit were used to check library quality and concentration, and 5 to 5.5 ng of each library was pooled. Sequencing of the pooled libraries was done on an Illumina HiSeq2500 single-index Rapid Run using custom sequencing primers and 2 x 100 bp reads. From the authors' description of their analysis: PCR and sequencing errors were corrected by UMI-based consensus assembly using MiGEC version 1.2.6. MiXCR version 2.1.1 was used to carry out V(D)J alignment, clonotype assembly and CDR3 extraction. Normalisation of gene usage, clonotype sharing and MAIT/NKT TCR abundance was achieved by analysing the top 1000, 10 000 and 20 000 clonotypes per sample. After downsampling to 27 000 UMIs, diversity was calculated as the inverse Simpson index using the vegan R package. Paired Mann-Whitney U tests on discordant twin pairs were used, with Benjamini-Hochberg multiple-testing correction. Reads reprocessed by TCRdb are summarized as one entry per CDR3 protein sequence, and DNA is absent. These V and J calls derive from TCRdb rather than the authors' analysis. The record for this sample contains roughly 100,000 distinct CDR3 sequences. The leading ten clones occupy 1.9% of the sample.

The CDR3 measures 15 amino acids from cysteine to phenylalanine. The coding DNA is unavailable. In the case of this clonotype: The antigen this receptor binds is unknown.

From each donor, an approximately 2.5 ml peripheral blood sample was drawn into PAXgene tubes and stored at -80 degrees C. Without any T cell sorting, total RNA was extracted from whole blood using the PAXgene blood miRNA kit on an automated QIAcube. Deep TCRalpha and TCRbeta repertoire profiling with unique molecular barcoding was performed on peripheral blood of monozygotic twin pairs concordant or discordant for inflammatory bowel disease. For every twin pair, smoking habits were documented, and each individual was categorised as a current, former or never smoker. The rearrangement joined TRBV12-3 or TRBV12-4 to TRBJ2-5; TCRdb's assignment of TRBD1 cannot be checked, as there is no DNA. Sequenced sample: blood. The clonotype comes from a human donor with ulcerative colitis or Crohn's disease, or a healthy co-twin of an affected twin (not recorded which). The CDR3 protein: CASSPAGRHDWAQYF.